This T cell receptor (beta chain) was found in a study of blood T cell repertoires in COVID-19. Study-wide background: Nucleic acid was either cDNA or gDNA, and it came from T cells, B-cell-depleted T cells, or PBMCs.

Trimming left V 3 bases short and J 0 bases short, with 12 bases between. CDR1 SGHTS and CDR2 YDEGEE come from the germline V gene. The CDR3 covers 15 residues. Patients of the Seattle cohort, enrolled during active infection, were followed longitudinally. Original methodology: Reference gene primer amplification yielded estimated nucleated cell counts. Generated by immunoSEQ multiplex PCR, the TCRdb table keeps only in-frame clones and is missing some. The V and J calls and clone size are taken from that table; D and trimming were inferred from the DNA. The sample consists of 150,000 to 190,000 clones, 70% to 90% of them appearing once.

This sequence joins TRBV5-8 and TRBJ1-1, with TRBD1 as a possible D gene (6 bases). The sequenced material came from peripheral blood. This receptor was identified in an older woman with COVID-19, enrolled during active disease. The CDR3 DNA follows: TGTGCCAGCAGCTCCCGGGACATATTGAACACTGAAGCTTTCTTT. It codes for CASSSRDILNTEAFF.